Listed below are T cell receptor beta chains from one sample, sequenced in a study of blood T cells in healthy people across ages. Each CDR3 protein gets one entry after TCRdb re-called the 5' RACE reads with MiXCR. The data hold around 780,000 distinct CDR3 sequences, with 20% to 30% observed a single time. The sample was also reused in another study, on T cells of mothers and their children.

The sample comprised blood. The source is a boy between 10 and 17 years old in good health. Both conserved end residues are part of each CDR3. A D gene is named only where the DNA matches it firmly. The size field is filled for only some rows; it gives once, few, many or a size class.

TRBJ1-4 TRBV7-2 NA NA TGTGCCAGCAGCTCGGGCAGGGTCTTCGAAAAACTGTTTTTT CASSSGRVFEKLFF
TRBJ2-5 TRBV10-3 NA NA TGTGCCATCAGTGAGTTGGACAACCAAGAGACCCAGTACTTC CAISELDNQETQYF
TRBJ2-1 TRBV15 NA NA TGTGCCACCAGCGGCTCAGGAGTCTGGCAGTTCTTC CATSGSGVWQFF
TRBJ2-5 TRBV12-3/TRBV12-4 few NA TGTGCCAGCAGTTGGGTGGGGCAACAAGAGACCCAGTACTTC CASSWVGQQETQYF
TRBJ2-5 TRBV4-2 few NA TGTGCCAGCAGCCAGATGATAGGTCAAGAGACCCAGTACTTC CASSQMIGQETQYF
TRBJ2-2 TRBV7-6 few TRBD1 TGTGCCAGCAGCTTGTTACGACAGGGGGCGAAGAACACCGGGGAGCTGTTTTTT CASSLLRQGAKNTGELFF
TRBJ2-2 TRBV7-6 few NA TGTGCCAGCAGCTTAGTTTGCACCGGGGAGCTGTTTTTT CASSLVCTGELFF
TRBJ2-2 TRBV2 few TRBD2 TGTGCCAGCAGTGATGGCGGGACTAGCGTCAAAACCGGGGAGCTGTTTTTT CASSDGGTSVKTGELFF
TRBJ2-2 TRBV9 once NA TGTGCCAGCAGCGTAAAGGACGGGAACACCGGGGAGCTGTTTTTT CASSVKDGNTGELFF
TRBJ2-2 TRBV13 NA NA TGTGCCAGCAGCTCCGTCCGAGCGAGCACCGGGGAGCTGTTTTTT CASSSVRASTGELFF
TRBJ2-5 TRBV20-1 few TRBD2 TGCAGTGCTCGGACTAGCGGGGGCTTGGGGGAGACCCAGTACTTC CSARTSGGLGETQYF
TRBJ1-2 TRBV12-3/TRBV12-4 NA NA TGTGCCAGCAGTTTAGCGGGGAGGGAGAGGGGCTACACCTTC CASSLAGRERGYTF
TRBJ2-1 TRBV6-1 few NA TGTGCCAGCAGGGGAATGTACAATGAGCAGTTCTTC CASRGMYNEQFF
TRBJ2-3 TRBV7-2 once NA TGTGCCAGCAGCTTCACAGGGTCAGATACGCAGTATTTT CASSFTGSDTQYF
TRBJ1-2 TRBV6-5 NA TRBD1 TGTGCCAGCAGTTACTCGCTAACAGGGGGATATGGCTACACCTTC CASSYSLTGGYGYTF
TRBJ2-7 TRBV6-5 NA NA TGTGCCAGCAGTTACTCGACCAAAATATCAAAAAGCTCCTACGAGCAGTACTTC CASSYSTKISKSSYEQYF
TRBJ1-4 TRBV4-1 NA NA TGCGCCAGCAGCCAGGAAGGGAGTTTTAATGAAAAACTGTTTTTT CASSQEGSFNEKLFF
TRBJ2-5 TRBV20-1 NA NA TGCAGTGCTAGTACAGGCCAGGGAGAGACCCAGTACTTC CSASTGQGETQYF
TRBJ1-4 TRBV7-9 NA NA TGTGCCAGTTCACCCCAGGGGAATGAAAAACTGTTTTTT CASSPQGNEKLFF
TRBJ1-1 TRBV30 NA NA TGTGGCCTGGGGACTTTGAACACTGAAGCTTTCTTT CGLGTLNTEAFF
TRBJ2-1 TRBV7-2 few TRBD2 TGTGCCAGCAGCTTCGCTAGCGGGGGGGAGCAGTTCTTC CASSFASGGEQFF
TRBJ2-5 TRBV20-1 few NA TGCAGTGCTAGTAGTGTTGCGGGGGCCCCCCGGGGAGAGCAGTACTTC CSASSVAGAPRGEQYF
TRBJ1-5 TRBV4-2 NA TRBD1 TGTGCCAGCTCTCCGACCGGGACAGGGGGCAGACAGCCCCAGCATTTT CASSPTGTGGRQPQHF
TRBJ2-1 TRBV6-6 many NA TGTGCCAGCAGTTACTCGGTAATTTACAATGAGCAGTTCTTC CASSYSVIYNEQFF
TRBJ2-5 TRBV9 few TRBD2 TGTGCCAGCAGCGTCGCCGGGGGGGTCGAGACCCAGTACTTC CASSVAGGVETQYF
TRBJ2-1 TRBV7-9 few NA TGTGCCAGCAGATCGGGGCCCCTGTACGGTGAGCAGTTCTTC CASRSGPLYGEQFF
TRBJ1-1 TRBV29-1 few NA TGCAGCGTTGAACGGCGGTTGAACACTGAAGCTTTCTTT CSVERRLNTEAFF
TRBJ2-7 TRBV6-5 few NA TGTGCCAGCAGTTACTCGGCCGGGGGCGACTCCTACGAGCAGTACTTC CASSYSAGGDSYEQYF
TRBJ1-4 TRBV3-1 NA NA TGTGCCAGCAGCCAGGGGCCCGCGGGACTGTTTTTT CASSQGPAGLFF
TRBJ2-5 TRBV7-9 NA TRBD2 TGTGCCAGCAGCTTAAGCGGGGACCTCCAAGAGACCCAGTACTTC CASSLSGDLQETQYF
TRBJ2-7 TRBV20-1 NA TRBD2 TGCAGTGCTTTCTCCGGGACTAGCGGTAACGAGCAGTACTTC CSAFSGTSGNEQYF
TRBJ2-4 TRBV4-1 once TRBD2 TGCGCCAGCAGCAAAGGGAGGGCTAGCGGGACCGCCAAAAACATTCAGTACTTC CASSKGRASGTAKNIQYF
TRBJ2-5 TRBV4-2 few NA TGTGCCAGCAGCCAAGAGGGGGCGCGGGAGACCCAGTACTTC CASSQEGARETQYF
TRBJ2-3 TRBV5-1 NA TRBD2 TGCGCCAGCAGCTTTTGGACTAGCGGGGGGTCTCGCACAGATACGCAGTATTTT CASSFWTSGGSRTDTQYF
TRBJ2-1 TRBV27 few NA TGTGCCAGCACTCCCTCGGGCGGCCTACACAATGAGCAGTTCTTC CASTPSGGLHNEQFF
TRBJ2-3 TRBV12-3/TRBV12-4 NA NA TGTGCCAGCAGTTCCAGGGACCAGGGAGCGCAGTATTTT CASSSRDQGAQYF
TRBJ2-3 TRBV12-3/TRBV12-4 NA TRBD2 TGTGCCAGCAGAGTTACCGGGACTAGCGGGGGGTCCACAGATACGCAGTATTTT CASRVTGTSGGSTDTQYF
TRBJ2-2 TRBV5-1 once NA TGCGCCAGCAGCTCCAACAGGGACCTCGGGGAGCTGTTTTTT CASSSNRDLGELFF
TRBJ2-3 TRBV6-5 few TRBD2 TGTGCCAGCAGTTTAAGCGGGGGGGCTAGAGATACGCAGTATTTT CASSLSGGARDTQYF
TRBJ2-7 TRBV5-1 NA TRBD2 TGCGCCAGCAGATCCGGATCGCTAGCGGGGTTTAGCTCCTACGAGCAGTACTTC CASRSGSLAGFSSYEQYF
TRBJ2-4 TRBV20-1 few NA TGCAGTGCTAGCCCCAGGGACATTCAGTACTTC CSASPRDIQYF
TRBJ2-5 TRBV29-1 NA NA TGCAGCGTCAATCCCTTGGAGACCCAGTACTTC CSVNPLETQYF
TRBJ2-7 TRBV7-9 NA NA TGTGCCAGCAGCTTAGAGATCATCAGGGTCTTC CASSLEIIRVF
TRBJ2-7 TRBV20-1 NA TRBD1 TGCAGTGCGAGACAAGACAGGGGCTACGAGCAGTACTTC CSARQDRGYEQYF
TRBJ1-2 TRBV28 NA TRBD1 TGTGCCAGCAGGAGGGGTAGGACAGGGAACTATGGCTACACCTTC CASRRGRTGNYGYTF
TRBJ2-1 TRBV5-1 NA TRBD2 TGCGCCAGCAGCTTGGTGGCTAGCGGGGGGGCAAACAATGAGCAGTTCTTC CASSLVASGGANNEQFF
TRBJ1-6 TRBV30 few TRBD1 TGTGCCTCGACCGGGACAGGGCAGTTGGGGAAATACTTT CASTGTGQLGKYF
TRBJ2-7 TRBV12-3/TRBV12-4 NA NA TGTGCCAGCAGTTCCCGGGAATCATCCTACGAGCAGTACTTC CASSSRESSYEQYF
TRBJ2-3 TRBV12-3/TRBV12-4 once NA TGTGCCAGCAGTTCGACAGTTCCGCAGTATTTT CASSSTVPQYF
TRBJ2-5 TRBV3-1 NA NA TGTGCCAGCAGCCTCCGGGAGCTACAAGAGACCCAGTACTTC CASSLRELQETQYF
TRBJ2-3 TRBV10-2 once TRBD1 TGCGCCAGCAGTGAGGTACCGGGACAGGGTAAACCTACGCAGTATTTT CASSEVPGQGKPTQYF
TRBJ2-5 TRBV7-3 many TRBD2 TGTGCCAGCAGCTTAATAGCGGGCGAGACCCAGTACTTC CASSLIAGETQYF
TRBJ1-5 TRBV12-3/TRBV12-4 many TRBD1 TGTGCCAGCAGTAGGGACAGGGGGAGCAATCAGCCCCAGCATTTT CASSRDRGSNQPQHF
TRBJ2-5 TRBV5-1 few NA TGCGCCAGCAGCTCCCAACCAGAGGAGACCCAGTACTTC CASSSQPEETQYF
TRBJ2-7 TRBV20-1 few TRBD1 TGCAGTGCTACCGTCCAGGGGGCCCCGTCCTACGAGCAGTACTTC CSATVQGAPSYEQYF
TRBJ2-7 TRBV6-5 few NA TGTGCCAGCAGTTACTCCGGGGCCCCCAGCTCCTACGAGCAGTACTTC CASSYSGAPSSYEQYF